One sample yielded the 9 T cell receptor beta chains listed below, sequenced in a study of STAT5B mutations in CD4+ large granular lymphocyte leukemia. TCRdb's copy holds only in-frame clones and misses some; the assay was immunoSEQ multiplex PCR. The data hold about 46,000 clones, with roughly four fifths observed a single time. Source material: CD4+ T cells from blood buffy coats. These receptors originate from a human donor in good health.

The chain employs TRBV30 and TRBJ2-3; tentatively, D is TRBD2 (6 bases). This CDR3 has 16 amino acids. Germline V gene lookup returns CDR1 GTSNPN and CDR2 SVGIG (reference sequence). The V end was cut by 2 bases, the J end by 3 bases, with 18 bases between. CDR3 in DNA: TGTGCCTGGAGTCCCGATCTAGCGCGGATTACAGATACGCAGTATTTT. Translation gives CAWSPDLARITDTQYF. The full variable domain, rest sourced from reference TRBV30 and TRBJ2-3, is SQTIHQWPATLVQPVGSPLSLECTVEGTSNPNLYWYRQAAGRGLQLLFYSVGIGQISSEVPQNLSASRPQDRQFILSSKKLLLSDSGFYLCAWSPDLARITDTQYFGPGTRLTVL.

This clone showed up just once. This chain connects TRBV5-1 to TRBJ2-3; D uncertain. V was pared by 3 bases and J by 3 bases, with 8 bases between. The CDR3 length is 13 residues. Per germline, CDR1 SGHRS and CDR2 YFSETQ. CDR3 coding DNA: TGCGCCAGCAGCTCCGACCGAACAGATACGCAGTATTTT. Amino acid sequence: CASSSDRTDTQYF.

The chain employs TRBV19 and TRBJ1-5; D might be TRBD1 (5 bases). Trimming shortened V by 7 bases and J by 7 bases, and 17 bases separated the two germline ends. The CDR3 loop spans 14 amino acids. The germline V gene has CDR1 LNHDA and CDR2 SQIVND (reference sequence). CDR3 nucleotide sequence: TGTGCCAGTACCATCTGGGGGTCCGGACAGCCCCAGCATTTT. This gives the protein CASTIWGSGQPQHF.

This chain links TRBV5-4 with TRBJ2-7; 9 positions agree with TRBD1. With 1 base clipped from V and 7 bases from J, the junction kept 9 bases outside the gene matches. The CDR3 covers 15 residues. CDR1 and CDR2 (germline): SGHNT, YYREEE (reference sequence). The CDR3 nucleotides read TGTGCCAGCAGCTTGACCGGGACAGGGAACGGGGAGCAGTACTTC. As protein: CASSLTGTGNGEQYF.

The chain couples TRBV7-3 to TRBJ1-6, with 9 positions matching TRBD1. Germline CDR1 SGHTA, CDR2 FQGTGA. The V segment lost 2 bases and the J segment 6 bases; nucleotides outside the gene matches: 5. The CDR3 totals 16 residues. CDR3 nucleotides: TGTGCCAGCAGCTTAGAGGGACAGGGAGTTAATTCACCCCTCCACTTT. Translating gives CASSLEGQGVNSPLHF. The full variable domain, its missing parts supplied by reference TRBV7-3 and TRBJ1-6, is GAGVSQTPSNKVTEKGKYVELRCDPISGHTALYWYRQSLGQGPEFLIYFQGTGAADDSGLPNDRFFAVRPEGSVSTLKIQRTERGDSAVYLCASSLEGQGVNSPLHFGNGTRLTVT.

The chain couples TRBV5-1 to TRBJ2-2, with D tentatively TRBD2 (5 bases). Germline V lookup: CDR1 SGHRS, CDR2 YFSETQ. The CDR3 totals 14 residues. V was pared by 5 bases and J by 6 bases, with 14 bases between. The CDR3 is CASRSGLNSGELFF. The DNA of the CDR3 is TGCGCCAGCAGATCCGGACTTAACTCCGGGGAGCTGTTTTTT. The full variable domain, rest sourced from reference TRBV5-1 and TRBJ2-2, is KAGVTQTPRYLIKTRGQQVTLSCSPISGHRSVSWYQQTPGQGLQFLFEYFSETQRNKGNFPGRFSGRQFSNSRSEMNVSTLELGDSALYLCASRSGLNSGELFFGEGSRLTVL.

The V gene is TRBV27, the J gene TRBJ1-1; D uncertain. This CDR3 spans 14 amino acids. Deletions cut 2 bases from V and 3 bases from J, with 10 bases between. CDR1 is MNHEY and CDR2 is SMNVEV in the germline V gene (reference sequence). The CDR3 region is CASSLQPFDTEAFF. The CDR3 DNA is TGTGCCAGCAGTTTACAACCCTTCGACACTGAAGCTTTCTTT.

V gene TRBV5-4 combines with J gene TRBJ2-2; D gene ambiguous. V lost 0 bases, J lost 3 bases, and 6 bases lay in between. Germline V gene lookup returns CDR1 SGHNT and CDR2 YYREEE (reference sequence). The CDR3 has 14 amino acids. CDR3 protein: CASSLEFYTGELFF. The CDR3 bases are TGTGCCAGCAGCTTGGAATTCTACACCGGGGAGCTGTTTTTT. Using reference TRBV5-4 and TRBJ2-2 for the parts outside the CDR3, the full variable domain is ETGVTQSPTHLIKTRGQQVTLRCSSQSGHNTVSWYQQALGQGPQFIFQYYREEENGRGNFPPRFSGLQFPNYSSELNVNALELDDSALYLCASSLEFYTGELFFGEGSRLTVL.

CDR3 loop: CASSLKLSRGGTGELFF. The CDR3 DNA sequence: TGTGCCAGCAGCTTAAAGCTCTCGAGAGGCGGGACCGGGGAGCTGTTTTTT. J is TRBJ2-2 and V is TRBV11-3; tentatively, D is TRBD2 (5 bases). This CDR3 is 17 amino acids long. The V end lost 2 bases, the J end lost 5 bases, and 18 bases lay between the germline ends. Germline values: CDR1 SGHNT, CDR2 YENEEA.